This section outlines one T cell receptor beta chain sequence together with its context. The sample is drawn from a study of blood T cell repertoires in COVID-19. In the authors' workflow: It was from reference gene primer amplification that nucleated cell counts were estimated. Some clones are missing from TCRdb's copy, which holds only in-frame ones; the method was immunoSEQ multiplex PCR. V and J calls plus clone size are reproduced from that table; the DNA served to infer D and trimming. The table has about 150,000 clones, roughly 84% seen once. The sequencing sample was made of peripheral blood. This receptor was obtained from a man between 60 and 75 years old with COVID-19, enrolled during active disease.

The CDR3 sequence: CASSESDRPYAEAFF. DNA of the CDR3: TGTGCCAGCAGTGAATCTGACAGGCCATATGCTGAAGCTTTCTTT. J is TRBJ1-1 and V is TRBV25-1; the D gene is possibly TRBD1 (6 bases). Trimming removed 1 base from V and 6 bases from J, with 15 bases in between. The CDR3 consists of 15 residues. The germline V gene has CDR1 MGHDK and CDR2 SYGVNS.